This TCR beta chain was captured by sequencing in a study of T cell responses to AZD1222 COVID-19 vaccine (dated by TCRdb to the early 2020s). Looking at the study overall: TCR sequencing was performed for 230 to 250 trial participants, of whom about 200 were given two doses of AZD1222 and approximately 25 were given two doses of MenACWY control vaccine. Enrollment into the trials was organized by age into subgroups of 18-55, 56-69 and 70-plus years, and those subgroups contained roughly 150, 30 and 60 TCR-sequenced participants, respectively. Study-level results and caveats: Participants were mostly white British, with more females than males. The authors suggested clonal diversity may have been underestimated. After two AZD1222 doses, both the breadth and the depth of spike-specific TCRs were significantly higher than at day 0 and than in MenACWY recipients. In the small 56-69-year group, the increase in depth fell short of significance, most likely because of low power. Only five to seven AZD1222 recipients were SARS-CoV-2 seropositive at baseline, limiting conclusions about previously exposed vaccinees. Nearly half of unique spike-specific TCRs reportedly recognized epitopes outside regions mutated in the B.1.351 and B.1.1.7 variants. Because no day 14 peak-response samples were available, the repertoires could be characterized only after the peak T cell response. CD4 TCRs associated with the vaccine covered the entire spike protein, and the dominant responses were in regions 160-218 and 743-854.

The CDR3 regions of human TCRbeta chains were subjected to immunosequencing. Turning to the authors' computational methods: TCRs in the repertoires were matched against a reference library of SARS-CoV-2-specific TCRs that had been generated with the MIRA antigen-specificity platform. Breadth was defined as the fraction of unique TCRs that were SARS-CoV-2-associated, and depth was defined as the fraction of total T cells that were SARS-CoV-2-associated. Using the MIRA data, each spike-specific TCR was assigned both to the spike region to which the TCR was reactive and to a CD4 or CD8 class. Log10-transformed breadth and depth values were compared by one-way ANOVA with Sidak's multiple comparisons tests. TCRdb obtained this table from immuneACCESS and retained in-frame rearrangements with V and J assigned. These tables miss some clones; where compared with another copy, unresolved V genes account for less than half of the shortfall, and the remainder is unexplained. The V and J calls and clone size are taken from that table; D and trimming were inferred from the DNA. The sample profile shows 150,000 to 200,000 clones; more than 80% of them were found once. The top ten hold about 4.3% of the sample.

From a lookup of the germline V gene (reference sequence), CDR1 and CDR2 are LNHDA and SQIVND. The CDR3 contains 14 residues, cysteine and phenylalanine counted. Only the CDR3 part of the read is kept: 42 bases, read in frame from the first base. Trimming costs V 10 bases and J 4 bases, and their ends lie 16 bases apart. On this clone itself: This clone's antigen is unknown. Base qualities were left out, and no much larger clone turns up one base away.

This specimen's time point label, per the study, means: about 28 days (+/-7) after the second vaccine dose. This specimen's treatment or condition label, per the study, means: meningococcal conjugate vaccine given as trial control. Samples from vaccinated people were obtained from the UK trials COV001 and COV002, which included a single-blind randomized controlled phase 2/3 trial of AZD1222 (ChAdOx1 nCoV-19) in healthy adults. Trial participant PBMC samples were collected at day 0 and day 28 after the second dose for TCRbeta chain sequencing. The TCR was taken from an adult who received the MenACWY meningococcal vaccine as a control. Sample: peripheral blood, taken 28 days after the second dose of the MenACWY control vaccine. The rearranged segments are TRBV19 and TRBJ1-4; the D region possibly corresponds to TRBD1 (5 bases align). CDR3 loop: CATGAVKVNEKLFF. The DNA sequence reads TGTGCCACCGGGGCGGTGAAAGTTAATGAAAAACTGTTTTTT.